This TCR beta chain was identified in a study of shared clonotypes between healthy human individuals. About the study: Researchers drew samples from two women and three men aged 18 to 49. Study findings and constraints: Among the subsets, naive ones generally showed larger estimated richness than memory ones.

As regards this clone: Its antigen is unknown.

Subsets obtained from CD4+ cells comprised CD45RA+ naive and CD45RA-negative memory cells. Germline V gene data show CDR1 as SGHNT and CDR2 as YENEEA. The CDR3 totals 14 residues. Trimming cost V 4 bases and J 2 bases, with 11 bases left between them. Some clones are missing from TCRdb's copy, which holds only in-frame ones; the method was immunoSEQ multiplex PCR. The sample holds a few million clones, roughly 92% seen once. The receptor was isolated from a man between 18 and 35 years old in good health. The sample comprised naive CD4+ T cells sorted from blood. Subset denoted: CD45RA+ positively selected. The V call is TRBV11-3, the J call TRBJ1-1, with TRBD1 as a possible D gene (5 bases). The CDR3 coding sequence is TGTGCCAGCAGCTCAGGGACCGTAAACACTGAAGCTTTCTTT. Translating gives CASSSGTVNTEAFF.